These T cell receptor beta chains were read from a single sample in a study of T cell responses to AZD1222 COVID-19 vaccine. Sequenced by immunoSEQ multiplex PCR; TCRdb stores in-frame clones only, minus some. The table lists fewer than 130,000 clones, roughly four fifths of them singletons, with roughly 4.5% in the top ten. The sample in question was peripheral blood, obtained on day 0 of AZD1222 vaccination. The receptor set was obtained from an adult in good health. The CDR3 runs from the conserved cysteine through the conserved F or W. A D gene is named only where the DNA matches it firmly. Expanded clones are given a class, and other clones once, few, many or no size at all.

cdr3_nt cdr3_aa d_call j_call v_call clone_size
TGTGCCAGCAGTTATACAGGATCGGAAGAAAAACTGTTTTTT CASSYTGSEEKLFF - TRBJ1-4 TRBV27 once
TGCGCCAGCAGCCAAGATTCGACTTCACCCCTCCACTTT CASSQDSTSPLHF - TRBJ1-6 TRBV4-3 many
TGTGCCAGCAGCTTAGGTTTTTATGGCTACACCTTC CASSLGFYGYTF - TRBJ1-2 TRBV7-9 -
TGTGCCAGCTCTCCGGCAGGCAATCAGCCCCAGCATTTT CASSPAGNQPQHF - TRBJ1-5 TRBV18 -
TGTGCCAGCAGCCCCTGGGGGGGGTACCAAGAGACCCAGTACTTC CASSPWGGYQETQYF TRBD2 TRBJ2-5 TRBV7-9 -
TGTGCCAGCATCCCCTTGGGACAGCATTCCTACGAGCAGTACTTC CASIPLGQHSYEQYF TRBD1 TRBJ2-7 TRBV6-4 -
TGCGCCAGCAGTGAGTCGGGCGGGGGGGAAGGCGAGCAGTACTTC CASSESGGGEGEQYF TRBD2 TRBJ2-7 TRBV10-2 -
TGTGCCAGCAGTTTCCCCACGGGACAGGGGGACACTGAAGCTTTCTTT CASSFPTGQGDTEAFF TRBD1 TRBJ1-1 TRBV28 few
TGTGCCAGCAGCGTTTCCTCAGCGGCTGGAAACACCATATATTTT CASSVSSAAGNTIYF - TRBJ1-3 TRBV9 -
TGTGCCAGCCGGGACAGGGTCCACGAGCAGTACTTC CASRDRVHEQYF TRBD1 TRBJ2-7 TRBV28 few
TGTGCCAGTAGTATACCCAGGAAGAGCACTGAAGCTTTCTTT CASSIPRKSTEAFF - TRBJ1-1 TRBV19 -
TGTGCCAGCTCACAAGACAGTTACACCTTC CASSQDSYTF - TRBJ1-2 TRBV18 -
TGTGCCAGCAGCTTAAAGATCCTAGCGGGAGGGCCCGGGCAGTACTTC CASSLKILAGGPGQYF TRBD2 TRBJ2-7 TRBV11-2 once
TGTGCCAGCTCCCCCGGCATCACAGATACGCAGTATTTT CASSPGITDTQYF - TRBJ2-3 TRBV11-3 -
TGTGCCAGCAGGGGCCGCCCCTACGAGCAGTACTTC CASRGRPYEQYF - TRBJ2-7 TRBV27 -
TGTGCCAGCAGCCAACGAGGGGTCTCCTACGAGCAGTACTTC CASSQRGVSYEQYF - TRBJ2-7 TRBV3-1/TRBV3-2 -
TGTGCCAGCAGTTCCCGACAGCGGGGGCTACGCACAGATACGCAGTATTTT CASSSRQRGLRTDTQYF TRBD2 TRBJ2-3 TRBV6-2/TRBV6-3 -
TGTGCCAGCAGTCAACTCTACGAGCAGTACTTC CASSQLYEQYF - TRBJ2-7 TRBV21-1 -
TGTGCCAGCAGTCCCACAGGGAGCTCTGGGGCCAACGTCCTGACTTTC CASSPTGSSGANVLTF - TRBJ2-6 TRBV9 -
TGTGCCAGCAGTTTAGTGGGGGGTTACGAGCAGTACTTC CASSLVGGYEQYF - TRBJ2-7 TRBV28 -
TGTGCCAGCTCACAGCGACACCCTGCAACTAATGAAAAACTGTTTTTT CASSQRHPATNEKLFF - TRBJ1-4 TRBV18 -
TGCAGCGTTGAAGATATTTCGGGCGGGTCTGAAGCTTTCTTT CSVEDISGGSEAFF - TRBJ1-1 TRBV29-1 -
TGTGCCAGCAGCCCTCAAGGGCCTGAAGCTTTCTTT CASSPQGPEAFF - TRBJ1-1 TRBV7-2 -
TGTGCCAGCAGTTTAACCCACTCTTACGAGCAGTACTTC CASSLTHSYEQYF - TRBJ2-7 TRBV28 -
TGTGCCAGCAGGCGGACAGGGGGCGGGTACGAGCAGTACTTC CASRRTGGGYEQYF TRBD1 TRBJ2-7 TRBV5-8 few
TGTGCCAGCAGCCCCGGGGGCAGGCGGAATTCACCCCTCCACTTT CASSPGGRRNSPLHF - TRBJ1-6 TRBV27 few
TGCGCCAGCAGCCAAGAAGTCAGGGGCGAATCACCCCTCCACTTT CASSQEVRGESPLHF - TRBJ1-6 TRBV4-3 -
TGTGCCAGCAGTTACTGGGGACAAGGGAGGGGTGAAAAACTGTTTTTT CASSYWGQGRGEKLFF - TRBJ1-4 TRBV6-5 once
TGTGCCAGCAGCCTGCTGGGGGCGAACACTGAAGCTTTCTTT CASSLLGANTEAFF - TRBJ1-1 TRBV7-9 -
TGTGCCAGCAGCCCCCTGAGAGGCTACAATGAGCAGTTCTTC CASSPLRGYNEQFF - TRBJ2-1 TRBV7-2 -
TGTGCCAGTAGTTCACACAACCCTAACTATGGCTACACCTTC CASSSHNPNYGYTF - TRBJ1-2 TRBV19 -
TGTGCCAGTAGTCCGGGTGCTAACTATGGCTACACCTTC CASSPGANYGYTF - TRBJ1-2 TRBV19 few
TGTGCCAGCAGCTTACCGGCCGCGGATGAGCAGTTCTTC CASSLPAADEQFF - TRBJ2-1 TRBV11-2 -
TGTGCCAGCAGCGTAAGGAGCGGCGCAGATACGCAGTATTTT CASSVRSGADTQYF - TRBJ2-3 TRBV9 -
TGTGCCAGCAGCTTAGGAAGGGGCACTCAGCCCCAGCATTTT CASSLGRGTQPQHF - TRBJ1-5 TRBV7-2 -
TGTGCCAGCAGCTTGGACAGGGGCCTCTCTGGGGCCAACGTCCTGACTTTC CASSLDRGLSGANVLTF TRBD1 TRBJ2-6 TRBV5-6 -
TGTGCCAGCAGCTCACCCGGGACAGGGGCCTACGAGCAGTACTTC CASSSPGTGAYEQYF TRBD1 TRBJ2-7 TRBV6-5 -
TGTGCCAGCAGCGACAGGAGTATTACAGATACGCAGTATTTT CASSDRSITDTQYF - TRBJ2-3 TRBV28 -
TGCAGTGCTAGTACCTTATCGGCTTCGAGCGGGTTCTCCTACGAGCAGTACTTC CSASTLSASSGFSYEQYF - TRBJ2-7 TRBV20-1 -
TGCGCCAGCAGCTTGGTCCAGGGGCCCTACGAGCAGTACTTC CASSLVQGPYEQYF - TRBJ2-7 TRBV5-1 -
TGTGCCAGCAGTTTATCAGGCAGGGGAACCTACGAGCAGTACTTC CASSLSGRGTYEQYF - TRBJ2-7 TRBV28 -
TGTGCTAGTGGAAAACCTCAGGGCTTCTCTGGAAACACCATATATTTT CASGKPQGFSGNTIYF - TRBJ1-3 TRBV12-5 -
TGCGCCAGCAGCTTGGGCGGGACAGGGTCATCCGGGGAGCTGTTTTTT CASSLGGTGSSGELFF TRBD1 TRBJ2-2 TRBV5-1 few
TGTGCCAGCTCACCAGGGACGAAGGCTGAAGCTTTCTTT CASSPGTKAEAFF - TRBJ1-1 TRBV18 -
TGTGCCAGCAGTTACTCGGGGGGACAGAGCATTTACGAGCAGTACTTC CASSYSGGQSIYEQYF - TRBJ2-7 TRBV6-5 -